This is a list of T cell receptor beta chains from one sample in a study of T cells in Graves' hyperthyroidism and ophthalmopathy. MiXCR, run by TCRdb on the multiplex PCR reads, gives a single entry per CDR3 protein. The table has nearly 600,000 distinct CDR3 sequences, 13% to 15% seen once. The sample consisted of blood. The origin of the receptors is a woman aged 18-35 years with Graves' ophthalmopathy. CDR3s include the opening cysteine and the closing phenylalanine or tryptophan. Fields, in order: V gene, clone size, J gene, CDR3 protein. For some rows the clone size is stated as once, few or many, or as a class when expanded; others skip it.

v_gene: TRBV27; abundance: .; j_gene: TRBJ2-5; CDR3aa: CASSSLRDRETQYF
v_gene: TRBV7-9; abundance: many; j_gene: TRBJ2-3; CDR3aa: CASSYLPDTQYF
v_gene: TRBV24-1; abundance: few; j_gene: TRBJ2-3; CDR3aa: CATSDFGLASSTDTQYF
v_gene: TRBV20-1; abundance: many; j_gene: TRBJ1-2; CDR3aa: CSALARDGGYGYTF
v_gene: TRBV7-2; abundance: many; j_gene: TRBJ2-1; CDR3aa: CASSLQSFSYNEQFF
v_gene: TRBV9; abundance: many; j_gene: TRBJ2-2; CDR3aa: CASSVGNTGELFF
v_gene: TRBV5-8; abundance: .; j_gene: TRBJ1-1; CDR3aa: CASSLDLRGAGAFF
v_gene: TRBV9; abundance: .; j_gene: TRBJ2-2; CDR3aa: CASSSYPGSGKRAELFF
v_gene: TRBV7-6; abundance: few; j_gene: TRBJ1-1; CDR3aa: CASSPGGTGAFF
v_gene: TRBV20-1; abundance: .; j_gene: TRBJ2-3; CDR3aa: CSARDFWRPDLIDFDTQYF
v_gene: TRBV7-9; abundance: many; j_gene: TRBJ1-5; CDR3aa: CASSQGAGGTFPYQPQHF
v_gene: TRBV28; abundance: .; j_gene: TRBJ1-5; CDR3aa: CASSLAGFESQPQHF
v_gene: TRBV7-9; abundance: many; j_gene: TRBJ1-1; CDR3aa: CASSLGGLRDRNEAFF
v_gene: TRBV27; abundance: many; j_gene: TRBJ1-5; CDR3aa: CASSWQGNNQPQHF
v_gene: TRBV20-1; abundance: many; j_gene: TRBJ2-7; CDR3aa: CSARDVRVPVEQYF
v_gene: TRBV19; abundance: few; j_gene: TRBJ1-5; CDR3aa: CASSPGQGGYSNQPQHF
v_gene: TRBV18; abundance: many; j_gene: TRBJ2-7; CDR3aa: CASSPREDYEQYF
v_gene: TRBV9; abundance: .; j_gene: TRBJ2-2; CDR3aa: CASSVRDRRNTGELFF
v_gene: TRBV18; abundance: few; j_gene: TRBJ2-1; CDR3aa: CASSRADPSVDEQFF
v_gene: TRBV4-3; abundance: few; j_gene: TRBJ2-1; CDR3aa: CASSQDEGLAEYNEQFF
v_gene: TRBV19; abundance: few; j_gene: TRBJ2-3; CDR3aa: CASSISLAAWNTQYF
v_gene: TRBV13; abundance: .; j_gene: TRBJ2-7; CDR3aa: CASSFLGQGRYEQYF
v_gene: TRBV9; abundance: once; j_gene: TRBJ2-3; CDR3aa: CASSVAGTSGSNTQYF
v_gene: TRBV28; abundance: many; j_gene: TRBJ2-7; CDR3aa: CASSSFGSRWSYEQYF
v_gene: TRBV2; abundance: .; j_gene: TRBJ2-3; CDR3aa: CARGQGPQYF
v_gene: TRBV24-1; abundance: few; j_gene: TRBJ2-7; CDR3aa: CATSDWRAPPYEQYF
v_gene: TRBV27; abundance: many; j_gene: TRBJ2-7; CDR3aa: CASSFLGLAGGPVEQYF
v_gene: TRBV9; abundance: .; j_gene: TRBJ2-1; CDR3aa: CASSAGTRNTGNEQFF
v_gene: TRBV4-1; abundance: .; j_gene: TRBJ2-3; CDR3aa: CASSQSRLTDTQYF
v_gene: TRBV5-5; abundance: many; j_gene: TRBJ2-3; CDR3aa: CASSLGVDRGTDTQYF
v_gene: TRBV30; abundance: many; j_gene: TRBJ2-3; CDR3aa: CAWSAGRGPTDTQYF
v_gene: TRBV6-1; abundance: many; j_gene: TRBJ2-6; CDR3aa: CASSKTTTGQGASGANVLTF
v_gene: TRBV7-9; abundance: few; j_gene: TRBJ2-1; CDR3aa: CASSRKLVDNYNEQFF
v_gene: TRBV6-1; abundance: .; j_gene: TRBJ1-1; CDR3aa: CASGGEGRTEAFF
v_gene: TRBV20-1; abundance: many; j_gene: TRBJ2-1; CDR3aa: CSARRVVQSSYNEQFF
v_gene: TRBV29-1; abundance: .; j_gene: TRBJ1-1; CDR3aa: CSARQGSTEAFF
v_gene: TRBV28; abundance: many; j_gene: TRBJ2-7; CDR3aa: CASRGTDLYEQYF
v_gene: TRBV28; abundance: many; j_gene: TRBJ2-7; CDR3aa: CASSFLTGSVILSGSYEQYF
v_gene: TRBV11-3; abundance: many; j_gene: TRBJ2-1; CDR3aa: CASSLREGTTEQFF